The 3 T cell receptor beta chains given below trace back to one sample, sequenced in a study of long-term antiretroviral therapy in people with HIV. The immunoSEQ assay was v3.0, run at survey level. The table came from immunoSEQ multiplex PCR; TCRdb's copy has only in-frame clones and leaves some out. The data contain 20,000 to 25,000 clones, around 80% of them seen just once; the ten biggest clones take up over 8%. This specimen was unsorted PBMCs, taken 1.2 years after starting antiretroviral therapy. These receptors all come from a woman between 40 and 55 years old with HIV.

This clone was observed a single time. The rearrangement links TRBV4-1 to TRBJ1-1; D gene uncertain. Deletions cut 2 bases from V and 1 base from J, with 8 bases between. Germline V gene data show CDR1 as MGHRA and CDR2 as YSYEKL. The CDR3 has 14 residues. The CDR3 protein is CASSQFGRNTEAFF. The CDR3 nucleotides are TGCGCCAGCAGCCAATTCGGCCGGAACACTGAAGCTTTCTTT.

This clone has only a few counts. The chain links TRBV30 to TRBJ1-1; no reliable D call. This CDR3 comprises 13 residues. The V and J ends lost 0 bases and 1 base respectively, with 6 bases between them. Germline V gene lookup returns CDR1 GTSNPN and CDR2 SVGIG (reference sequence). This CDR3 reads CAWSVTKNTEAFF. In DNA form, the CDR3 reads TGTGCCTGGAGTGTAACGAAGAACACTGAAGCTTTCTTT.

The chain is built from TRBV5-6 and TRBJ1-2, with TRBD1 identical over 10 bases. Trimming cost V 3 bases and J 1 base; bases outside gene matches: 0. The germline V gene has CDR1 SGHDT and CDR2 YYEEEE. The CDR3 loop spans 14 amino acids. CDR3 region: CASSWDRGNYGYTF. The CDR3, as DNA: TGTGCCAGCAGCTGGGACAGGGGTAACTATGGCTACACCTTC.